The sequence of this T cell receptor (beta chain) was determined in a study of PD-L1 blockade in urothelial cancer. The wider study: Chemotherapy regimens numbering 0 to 3 had been given to patients. A median approximately 140,000 T cells were found in blood samples. At 3 weeks (second dose) and 6 weeks after starting treatment, blood was analyzed.

Time point denoted: peripheral blood 6 weeks after treatment start. Sampling of each patient yielded between 1 and 8 specimens, collected pretreatment and on-treatment. The CDR3 consists of 23 residues. The trim removed 1 base at V and 4 bases at J, leaving 21 bases unmatched. Germline CDR1 MNHEY, CDR2 SMNVEV (reference sequence). Only in-frame clones appear in the TCRdb table, and some are missing; sequencing was by immunoSEQ multiplex PCR. The table has 100,000 to 150,000 clones, roughly 83% seen once. This clone was seen once. The TCR comes from a man in his fifties or sixties with urothelial cancer. Sequencing was performed on PBMCs, taken around atezolizumab (anti-PD-L1) treatment. V usage is TRBV27 and J usage is TRBJ2-1; TRBD2 matches at 14 bases. For the CDR3, the DNA is TGTGCCAGCAGTTTATTGGCCAGGGGAAGGGGACTAGCGGGAGCGGGAGTATACAATGAGCAGTTCTTC. Its translation: CASSLLARGRGLAGAGVYNEQFF.